The 28 T cell receptor beta chains reported below all come from one sample, sequenced in a study of T cell responses to AZD1222 COVID-19 vaccine. TCRdb's copy holds only in-frame clones and misses some; the assay was immunoSEQ multiplex PCR. The data show 150,000 or so clones, with about 93% seen just once and over 8% held by the top ten. Sample: peripheral blood, taken on day 0 of AZD1222 vaccination. The receptors shown here come from an adult in good health.

In its sample, this clone was seen once. The gene calls are TRBV18 and TRBJ2-1; D is uncertain. In germline, CDR1 is KGHSH, CDR2 LQKENI. Trimming left V 3 bases short and J 0 bases short, with 9 bases between. The CDR3 consists of 15 residues. The DNA for the CDR3 is TGTGCCAGCTCACCCGATGGGATCTCCTACAATGAGCAGTTCTTC. As protein: CASSPDGISYNEQFF.

CDR3 region: CAWEAGTGVYGYTF. In DNA form, the CDR3 reads TGTGCCTGGGAAGCCGGGACAGGGGTGTATGGCTACACCTTC. V and J are TRBV30 and TRBJ1-2; 10 bases line up with TRBD1. This CDR3 spans 14 amino acids. Per the germline V gene, CDR1 is GTSNPN and CDR2 is SVGIG (reference sequence). The V and J ends lost 5 bases and 5 bases, in that order; junction bases with no gene match: 8.

The rearrangement links TRBV5-1 to TRBJ2-2, with D uncertain. This CDR3 is built from 16 residues. V was shortened by 0 bases and J by 4 bases, with 13 bases between the two germline ends. Germline CDR1 and CDR2: SGHRS and YFSETQ. The CDR3 loop reads CASSLESGPSTGELFF. Written as DNA, the CDR3 is TGCGCCAGCAGCTTGGAATCGGGCCCATCCACCGGGGAGCTGTTTTTT.

This CDR3 reads CASSQERGLNTEAFF. The CDR3 region has the DNA TGCGCCAGCAGCCAAGAGCGGGGCCTGAACACTGAAGCTTTCTTT. This chain joins TRBV4-3 and TRBJ1-1; perhaps TRBD1 as D (5 bases). CDR3 length equals 15 residues. From germline, CDR1 is LGHNA and CDR2 YSLEER. V lost 0 bases, J lost 0 bases, and 8 bases lay in between.

V gene TRBV11-2 combines with J gene TRBJ1-5; D unclear. The V and J ends lost 0 bases and 2 bases respectively, with 8 bases between them. The CDR3 runs 15 residues. Germline lookup yields CDR1 SGHAT and CDR2 FQNNGV. The CDR3 DNA sequence: TGTGCCAGCAGCTTAGAGGGTCTCGGCAATCAGCCCCAGCATTTT. Its protein is CASSLEGLGNQPQHF.

The chain carries TRBV19 and TRBJ2-1; D may correspond to TRBD1 or TRBD2 (6 bases each). The germline CDR1 and CDR2 sequences are LNHDA and SQIVND (reference sequence). The CDR3 runs 15 residues. V dropped 0 bases and J dropped 7 bases, with 13 bases sitting between them. In nucleotides, the CDR3 is TGTGCCAGTAGTATAGATTACAGGGAGGAAAATGAGCAGTTCTTC. As protein: CASSIDYREENEQFF. Complete variable domain (other parts from reference TRBV19 and TRBJ2-1): DGGITQSPKYLFRKEGQNVTLSCEQNLNHDAMYWYRQDPGQGLRLIYYSQIVNDFQKGDIAEGYSVSREKKESFPLTVTSAQKNPTAFYLCASSIDYREENEQFFGPGTRLTVL.

The J gene is TRBJ2-5, the V gene TRBV5-6, with D unresolved. Germline-derived CDR1 and CDR2 are SGHDT and YYEEEE. The CDR3 contains 15 residues. V dropped 1 base and J dropped 1 base, with 11 bases sitting between them. The chain's CDR3 is CASSLLEARQETQYF. The CDR3 region has the DNA TGTGCCAGCAGCTTGCTTGAAGCCCGCCAAGAGACCCAGTACTTC.

The rearrangement uses TRBV7-2 and TRBJ2-1; TRBD2 matches 9 bases. V lost 5 bases to trimming and J lost 9 bases; unmatched junction nucleotides: 11. CDR3 length: 15 residues. Germline CDR1 is SGHTA and CDR2 is FQGNSA. CDR3 sequence: CASSQRLAVRGEQFF. Here the CDR3 DNA reads TGTGCCAGCAGCCAACGACTAGCGGTGCGGGGTGAGCAGTTCTTC.

V is TRBV6-2 or TRBV6-3 and J is TRBJ1-5; no clear D. The CDR3 loop spans 14 amino acids. V was cut by 2 bases and J by 6 bases, with 11 bases left in between. Per the germline V gene, CDR1 is MNHEY and CDR2 is SVGEGT. The DNA of the CDR3 is TGTGCCAGCAGTTACGCGCAGGAGGGTCAGCCCCAGCATTTT. Its protein is CASSYAQEGQPQHF.

This rearrangement joins TRBV9 to TRBJ1-1; D is unclear. V dropped 2 bases and J dropped 4 bases, with 9 bases sitting between them. The CDR3 runs 13 residues. Germline CDR1 is SGDLS and CDR2 is YYNGEE. CDR3: CASSVAASTEAFF. In nucleotides, the CDR3 is TGTGCCAGCAGCGTCGCGGCGAGCACTGAAGCTTTCTTT. The full variable domain, completed using reference TRBV9 and TRBJ1-1, is DSGVTQTPKHLITATGQRVTLRCSPRSGDLSVYWYQQSLDQGLQFLIQYYNGEERAKGNILERFSAQQFPDLHSELNLSSLELGDSALYFCASSVAASTEAFFGQGTRLTVV.

This chain connects TRBV5-6 to TRBJ1-2; the match to TRBD1 covers 8 bases. Germline CDR1 reads SGHDT; CDR2 reads YYEEEE. J was trimmed by 8 bases and V by 4 bases; bases with no gene match: 10. This CDR3 is built from 14 residues. CDR3 loop: CASSPDRGLGGYTF. Written as DNA, the CDR3 is TGTGCCAGCAGCCCTGACAGGGGTTTGGGCGGCTACACCTTC. The whole variable domain, remainder taken from reference TRBV5-6 and TRBJ1-2, is DAGVTQSPTHLIKTRGQQVTLRCSPKSGHDTVSWYQQALGQGPQFIFQYYEEEERQRGNFPDRFSGHQFPNYSSELNVNALLLGDSALYLCASSPDRGLGGYTFGSGTRLTVV.

V gene TRBV19 combines with J gene TRBJ1-1; tentative D call: TRBD1 (5 bases). The V gene's germline CDR1 is LNHDA and CDR2 SQIVND (reference sequence). The V end was cut by 4 bases, the J end by 3 bases, with 15 bases between. The CDR3 covers 15 residues. CDR3 DNA: TGTGCCAGTAGTACCGACAGTTCAGGGTACACTGAAGCTTTCTTT. Translating gives CASSTDSSGYTEAFF.

This chain connects TRBV3-1 (or the pseudogene TRBV3-2) to TRBJ2-3; D possibly matches TRBD1 or TRBD2 (6 bases each). Per the germline V gene, CDR1 is LGHDT and CDR2 is YNNKEL (reference sequence). V lost 1 base and J 1 base, leaving 9 bases between the germline ends. This CDR3 has 15 residues. The CDR3 reads CASSQGGAGTDTQYF. In DNA form, the CDR3 reads TGTGCCAGCAGCCAAGGGGGGGCCGGCACAGATACGCAGTATTTT.

The chain couples TRBV7-3 to TRBJ1-5; no firm D call. Trimming removed 2 bases at V and 0 bases at J, with 17 bases between. The CDR3 totals 18 residues. CDR1 SGHTA and CDR2 FQGTGA come from the germline V gene. CDR3 in amino acids: CASSLLGEGVYSNQPQHF. The DNA for the CDR3 is TGTGCCAGCAGCTTACTTGGGGAAGGCGTGTATAGCAATCAGCCCCAGCATTTT.

There are a few counts of this clone. V and J are TRBV11-2 and TRBJ1-4, with 7 bases matching TRBD1. In germline, CDR1 is SGHAT, CDR2 FQNNGV. CDR3 length: 14 amino acids. Losses at the gene ends were 3 bases for V and 8 bases for J; bases not matched to a gene: 6. CDR3 residues: CASSFRQGGEKLFF. The CDR3 bases are TGTGCCAGCAGCTTTAGACAGGGTGGCGAAAAACTGTTTTTT. The variable domain in full, with the rest retrieved from reference TRBV11-2 and TRBJ1-4, is EAGVAQSPRYKIIEKRQSVAFWCNPISGHATLYWYQQILGQGPKLLIQFQNNGVVDDSQLPKDRFSAERLKGVDSTLKIQPAKLEDSAVYLCASSFRQGGEKLFFGSGTQLSVL.

This clone was recorded only once. This chain connects TRBV18 to TRBJ1-2; D unresolved. V was trimmed by 2 bases and J by 7 bases, leaving 17 bases between them. Germline lookup yields CDR1 KGHSH and CDR2 LQKENI. The CDR3 extends over 15 amino acids. CDR3 DNA: TGTGCCAGCTCACCAGGAGTGGCTCGGGGTCTTGGCTACACCTTC. It is translated as CASSPGVARGLGYTF.

CDR3 DNA: TGTGCCAGCAGTTTTATTTCTGGTAACTATGGCTACACCTTC. Translation: CASSFISGNYGYTF. This chain connects TRBV28 to TRBJ1-2, with D uncertain. The CDR3 loop spans 14 amino acids. Between the trimmed V and J ends, which lost 3 bases and 1 base, there was a span of 9 bases. Germline CDR1 MDHEN, CDR2 SYDVKM.

The rearrangement links TRBV5-1 to TRBJ1-1; D not certain. Germline CDR1 SGHRS, CDR2 YFSETQ. Trimming pared 0 bases from V and 4 bases from J, leaving 10 bases between. The CDR3 is made up of 14 amino acids. The CDR3 DNA reads TGCGCCAGCAGCTTGGGGGCAGGCTCCACTGAAGCTTTCTTT. This codes for CASSLGAGSTEAFF.

The V call is TRBV24-1, the J call TRBJ1-2, with a tentative D call TRBD1 (5 bases). The CDR3 consists of 14 residues. The germline gives CDR1 KGHDR, CDR2 SFDVKD. Trimming shortened V by 2 bases and J by 8 bases, and 14 bases separated the two germline ends. In DNA form, the CDR3 reads TGTGCCACCAGTGATTGGAAGGGGAGGGAAGGCTACACCTTC. This translates into CATSDWKGREGYTF.

The V and J genes are TRBV21-1 and TRBJ2-1. TRBV21-1 is annotated as a pseudogene. The CDR3 totals 17 residues. For the CDR3, the DNA is TGTGCCAGCAGCAAAAAGAGGGGGGCAGGGACCTACAATGAGCAGTTCTTC. Protein: CASSKKRGAGTYNEQFF.

This clone was seen more than once but under ten times. V gene TRBV6-5 combines with J gene TRBJ2-7; D unclear. CDR1 is MNHEY and CDR2 is SVGAGI in the germline V gene. Trimming took off 5 bases at V and 0 bases at J, with 8 bases between the two ends. The CDR3 totals 13 residues. CDR3 nucleotides: TGTGCCAGCAGTAACCGGGCCTCCTACGAGCAGTACTTC. Translation: CASSNRASYEQYF.

CDR3 protein: CASSYPQAEAFF. The CDR3 DNA reads as TGTGCCAGCAGTTACCCCCAGGCTGAAGCTTTCTTT. V usage is TRBV6-6 and J usage is TRBJ1-1; the D is unclear. The V end lost 2 bases, the J end lost 6 bases, and 7 bases lay between the germline ends. The germline V gene encodes CDR1 MNHNY and CDR2 SVGAGI (reference sequence). The CDR3 covers 12 residues.

This sequence joins TRBV28 and TRBJ2-1, with no clear D. CDR3 length: 12 amino acids. Trimming removed 1 base from V and 7 bases from J, with 5 bases in between. The germline gives CDR1 MDHEN, CDR2 SYDVKM. The CDR3 DNA reads TGTGCCAGCAGTTTATTCCGTAATGAGCAGTTCTTC. Its protein product is CASSLFRNEQFF.

J is TRBJ2-1 and V is TRBV7-6; maybe TRBD2 (7 bases). CDR1 and CDR2 from the germline V gene are SGHVS and FNYEAQ. CDR3 length: 18 amino acids. The V end lost 5 bases, the J end lost 3 bases, and 23 bases lay between the germline ends. The CDR3 DNA sequence: TGTGCCAGCAGCGCGATCGGGGGGCCAGGGGAGTTCTACAATGAGCAGTTCTTC. Protein product: CASSAIGGPGEFYNEQFF.

The chain joins TRBV19 to TRBJ1-5; D not certain. Looked up from germline, CDR1 is LNHDA and CDR2 is SQIVND (reference sequence). Trimming shortened V by 4 bases and J by 9 bases, and 10 bases separated the two germline ends. The CDR3 is 12 residues long. The CDR3 coding sequence is TGTGCCAGTAGTACAGGAATGGCGCCCCAGCATTTT. It translates to CASSTGMAPQHF.

V is TRBV2 and J is TRBJ1-2, with D perhaps matching TRBD1 (5 bases). The CDR3 extends over 17 amino acids. Trimming took off 2 bases at V and 2 bases at J, with 18 bases between the two ends. The germline V gene has CDR1 SNHLY and CDR2 FYNNEI. The CDR3 spells CASSERGGLLGNYGYTF. The CDR3 nucleotides read TGTGCCAGCAGTGAAAGGGGAGGATTATTGGGAAACTATGGCTACACCTTC.

CDR3 residues: CASLQFFEGTHLSGELFF. The CDR3 DNA reads as TGTGCCAGCCTCCAGTTTTTCGAGGGTACACACTTAAGCGGGGAGCTGTTTTTT. The chain carries TRBV28 and TRBJ2-2; D may be TRBD2 (5 bases). The CDR3 runs 18 residues. Trimming stripped 8 bases from V and 7 bases from J, with 29 bases between. Germline CDR1 MDHEN, CDR2 SYDVKM.

The rearrangement joins TRBV16 to TRBJ1-5, with D hard to call. The germline V gene encodes CDR1 KGHSY and CDR2 FQNENV. The CDR3 covers 13 residues. Trimming removed 0 bases at V and 7 bases at J, with 7 bases between. CDR3 coding DNA: TGTGCCAGCAGCCAATCACGGCAACAGCCCCAGCATTTT. This translates into CASSQSRQQPQHF.